These 14 T cell receptor beta chains were sequenced from one sample in a study of shared clonotypes between healthy human individuals. The table came from immunoSEQ multiplex PCR; TCRdb's copy has only in-frame clones and leaves some out. The sample shows 2.3 million or so clones, over 90% of them seen only once. Source material: naive CD4+ T cells from PBMCs. The subset was: CD45RA+ positively selected. The source is a young man in good health. Some clones in this sample may be carry-over from other donors' samples.

The chain is built from TRBV28 and TRBJ2-3; TRBD2 matches 11 bases. CDR3 length equals 20 residues. J lost 2 bases, V lost 4 bases, and 17 bases had no gene match. In germline, CDR1 is MDHEN, CDR2 SYDVKM. CDR3 sequence reads: CASSSLAGGPGTSFTDTQYF. The DNA of the CDR3 is TGTGCCAGCAGTTCCTTAGCGGGAGGGCCAGGTACTTCCTTCACAGATACGCAGTATTTT.

The chain combines TRBV19 with TRBJ2-2; TRBD1 matches at 10 bases. Germline assignment: CDR1 LNHDA and CDR2 SQIVND (reference sequence). The CDR3 extends over 15 amino acids. J gave up 5 bases and V 8 bases, and 8 bases lay outside the gene matches. The CDR3 sequence: CASRYPGQGTGELFF. The CDR3 nucleotides are TGTGCCAGTCGTTACCCGGGACAGGGGACCGGGGAGCTGTTTTTT. Complete variable domain (other parts from reference TRBV19 and TRBJ2-2): DGGITQSPKYLFRKEGQNVTLSCEQNLNHDAMYWYRQDPGQGLRLIYYSQIVNDFQKGDIAEGYSVSREKKESFPLTVTSAQKNPTAFYLCASRYPGQGTGELFFGEGSRLTVL.

The chain couples TRBV18 to TRBJ2-5; TRBD1 matches 7 bases. Trimming took 8 bases from V and 2 from J; bases not matched to a gene: 8. This CDR3 region has 14 residues. Germline loops: CDR1 KGHSH, CDR2 LQKENI. CDR3 sequence: CASAELTGQETQYF. In DNA form, the CDR3 reads TGTGCCAGCGCGGAACTGACAGGGCAAGAGACCCAGTACTTC. Variable domain in full (rest from reference TRBV18 and TRBJ2-5): NAGVMQNPRHLVRRRGQEARLRCSPMKGHSHVYWYRQLPEEGLKFMVYLQKENIIDESGMPKERFSAEFPKEGPSILRIQQVVRGDSAAYFCASAELTGQETQYFGPGTRLLVL.

The chain recombines TRBV5-1 with TRBJ1-2; 8 bases are a match to TRBD1. The CDR3 loop spans 16 amino acids. The ends lost 1 base at V and 5 bases at J; junction bases unmatched: 10. Germline-derived CDR1 and CDR2 are SGHRS and YFSETQ. The CDR3 protein is CASSLKAGTGEYGYTF. The CDR3 region has the DNA TGCGCCAGCAGCTTGAAGGCCGGGACAGGAGAATATGGCTACACCTTC. The full variable domain, with the rest looked up from reference TRBV5-1 and TRBJ1-2, is KAGVTQTPRYLIKTRGQQVTLSCSPISGHRSVSWYQQTPGQGLQFLFEYFSETQRNKGNFPGRFSGRQFSNSRSEMNVSTLELGDSALYLCASSLKAGTGEYGYTFGSGTRLTVV.

The table lists this clone with a count of one. This sample includes further DNA sequences coding for the same CDR3. This chain connects TRBV9 to TRBJ1-5, with D possibly TRBD1 on 5 matching bases. This CDR3 spans 15 amino acids. V was pared by 0 bases and J by 5 bases, with 12 bases between. Looked up from germline, CDR1 is SGDLS and CDR2 is YYNGEE. CDR3 sequence reads: CASSVDGTGYQPQHF. The CDR3 nucleotides are TGTGCCAGCAGCGTAGACGGGACGGGGTATCAGCCCCAGCATTTT. The full variable domain, rest sourced from reference TRBV9 and TRBJ1-5, is DSGVTQTPKHLITATGQRVTLRCSPRSGDLSVYWYQQSLDQGLQFLIQYYNGEERAKGNILERFSAQQFPDLHSELNLSSLELGDSALYFCASSVDGTGYQPQHFGDGTRLSIL.

The J gene is TRBJ2-6, the V gene TRBV9; D ambiguous. The germline V gene encodes CDR1 SGDLS and CDR2 YYNGEE. The CDR3 contains 14 residues. Trimming cost V 3 bases and J 0 bases, with 4 bases left between them. The CDR3 sequence: CASSAISGANVLTF. In DNA form, the CDR3 reads TGTGCCAGCAGCGCCATCTCTGGGGCCAACGTCCTGACTTTC.

The rearrangement links TRBV4-1 to TRBJ1-1, with TRBD1 identical over 7 bases. Per germline, CDR1 MGHRA and CDR2 YSYEKL. The CDR3 covers 15 residues. Trimming cost V 4 bases and J 5 bases; bases outside gene matches: 10. The CDR3 here is CASSLGQAVSTEAFF. In DNA form, the CDR3 reads TGCGCCAGCAGCCTAGGACAGGCAGTGAGTACTGAAGCTTTCTTT.

The chain recombines TRBV5-1 with TRBJ1-1; TRBD1 matches at 8 bases. This CDR3 is 14 amino acids long. With V trimmed by 8 bases and J by 10 bases, 16 bases remained unmatched. CDR1 is SGHRS, CDR2 YFSETQ, per germline. The chain's CDR3 is CASRGIQGAAGAFF. DNA of the CDR3: TGCGCCAGTAGGGGAATCCAGGGGGCGGCGGGAGCTTTCTTT. Drawing the rest from reference TRBV5-1 and TRBJ1-1, the complete variable domain is KAGVTQTPRYLIKTRGQQVTLSCSPISGHRSVSWYQQTPGQGLQFLFEYFSETQRNKGNFPGRFSGRQFSNSRSEMNVSTLELGDSALYLCASRGIQGAAGAFFGQGTRLTVV.

This sequence joins TRBV28 and TRBJ1-3; no reliable D call. Deletions cut 4 bases from V and 4 bases from J, with 14 bases between. This CDR3 is 15 amino acids long. Germline V CDR1 and CDR2: MDHEN, SYDVKM. The CDR3 nucleotides are TGTGCCAGCAGTTCCCCGCCGCTGGGAGGAAACACCATATATTTT. It specifies CASSSPPLGGNTIYF. Full variable domain (rest looked up from reference TRBV28 and TRBJ1-3): DVKVTQSSRYLVKRTGEKVFLECVQDMDHENMFWYRQDPGLGLRLIYFSYDVKMKEKGDIPEGYSVSREKKERFSLILESASTNQTSMYLCASSSPPLGGNTIYFGEGSWLTVV.

This clone appeared a single time. The chain carries TRBV6-5 and TRBJ2-7; 10 bases line up with TRBD1. The germline CDR1 and CDR2 sequences are MNHEY and SVGAGI. The CDR3 contains 15 residues. V gave up 1 base and J gave up 6 bases; unmatched junction bases: 6. Here the CDR3 reads CASSYYGTGESEQYF. CDR3 nucleotide sequence: TGTGCCAGCAGTTACTATGGGACAGGGGAAAGCGAGCAGTACTTC.

The J gene is TRBJ2-1, the V gene TRBV28; 8 bases are a match to TRBD2. Trimming cost V 2 bases and J 6 bases; bases outside gene matches: 3. In germline, CDR1 is MDHEN, CDR2 SYDVKM. The length of the CDR3 is 14 residues. The DNA for the CDR3 is TGTGCCAGCAGTTTAATACTAGCGGTCAATGAGCAGTTCTTC. Residues: CASSLILAVNEQFF. Together with reference TRBV28 and TRBJ2-1, the CDR3 gives the full variable domain: DVKVTQSSRYLVKRTGEKVFLECVQDMDHENMFWYRQDPGLGLRLIYFSYDVKMKEKGDIPEGYSVSREKKERFSLILESASTNQTSMYLCASSLILAVNEQFFGPGTRLTVL.

The genes are TRBV5-1 and TRBJ2-3, with a weak D call TRBD2 (5 bases). The germline V gene has CDR1 SGHRS and CDR2 YFSETQ. Trimming removed 0 bases at V and 0 bases at J, with 20 bases between. The CDR3 extends over 19 amino acids. The CDR3 DNA follows: TGCGCCAGCAGCTTGGGGGCCGGGCGGGCGGCCGTTAGCACAGATACGCAGTATTTT. Translated: CASSLGAGRAAVSTDTQYF.

V is TRBV6-5 and J is TRBJ1-3; 8 nucleotides line up with TRBD1. CDR1 and CDR2 from the germline V gene are MNHEY and SVGAGI. The CDR3 spans 15 residues. V lost 6 bases to trimming and J lost 2 bases; unmatched junction nucleotides: 6. The CDR3, as DNA: TGTGCCAGCAGCGACCAGGGGGCGACTGGAAACACCATATATTTT. Translated, it gives CASSDQGATGNTIYF.

V usage is TRBV5-1 and J usage is TRBJ1-2; no definite D call. The germline V gene encodes CDR1 SGHRS and CDR2 YFSETQ. The CDR3 covers 14 residues. V shed 0 bases and J shed 2 bases, with 8 bases lying between them. CDR3 sequence reads: CASSLGSENYGYTF. The CDR3 DNA is TGCGCCAGCAGCTTGGGATCCGAGAACTATGGCTACACCTTC.